This T cell receptor (beta chain) was obtained from a study of T-cell memory formation after mild COVID-19. Study in general: TCR clusters mostly belonged to single donors. The study's findings and limits: The authors left the SARS-CoV-2 specificity of second-wave clones peaking on day 37 unconfirmed. In pre-infection memory, a portion of responding clones appeared, which suggested that cross-reactive memory joined.

TCRdb independently ran MiXCR on the 5' RACE reads; one entry per CDR3 protein. The repertoire includes 250,000 to 300,000 distinct CDR3 sequences, roughly 8% of them detected once, and 20% to 25% sits in the top ten. Germline trimming cut 7 bases from V and 5 bases from J; bases unmatched to any gene: 9. The CDR3 totals 15 residues. Turning to this clonotype: Its specificity is not known.

This rearrangement joins TRBV12-3 or TRBV12-4 to TRBJ2-5; 11 bases align to TRBD2. The sample comprised PBMCs or a T cell subset sorted from them (not recorded which). This receptor was obtained from a man in his late teens or twenties who had mild COVID-19 (a few samples of this study predate the infection). Cell type and time point are not known. Here the CDR3 DNA reads TGTGCCAGCACTACACTAGCGGGGGCGGGGGAGACCCAGTACTTC. Protein sequence: CASTTLAGAGETQYF.